These 27 T cell receptor beta chains were sequenced from one sample in a study of OX40 agonist ivuxolimab in advanced cancers. The library was obtained by the immunoSEQ multiplex PCR assay. The clones in this table, taken by TCRdb from immuneACCESS, are in-frame only. Not every clone is retained; where verified, under half of the shortfall comes from an unresolved V gene, and the cause of the rest is unknown. The sample table shows about 82,000 clones, and over 65% are seen once. The top ten hold roughly 0.8% of the sample. The material was CD4+ or CD8+ T cells sorted from blood, obtained in a trial of the OX40 agonist ivuxolimab. The receptors here all came from an adult with an advanced solid tumor such as melanoma, head and neck, liver or kidney cancer.

This chain uses TRBV4-3 with TRBJ2-1; 10 nucleotides agree with TRBD1. Per the germline V gene, CDR1 is LGHNA and CDR2 is YSLEER. Unmatched junction bases numbered 2, after V lost 4 bases and J lost 2 bases. The CDR3 has 15 residues. The CDR3 DNA is TGCGCCAGCAGCCCCGGACAGGGGGCCTACAATGAGCAGTTCTTC. Amino acids: CASSPGQGAYNEQFF.

The chain links TRBV27 to TRBJ2-3; D ambiguous. CDR1 is MNHEY and CDR2 is SMNVEV in the germline V gene (reference sequence). Trimming removed 4 bases at V and 6 bases at J, with 23 bases between. This CDR3 spans 17 amino acids. In DNA form, the CDR3 reads TGTGCCAGCAGTTCGTCGGCAAACCCATCCCGTGGGGATACGCAGTATTTT. Translating it yields CASSSSANPSRGDTQYF.

V gene TRBV27 combines with J gene TRBJ2-7; D is possibly TRBD2 (5 bases). Germline CDR1 reads MNHEY; CDR2 reads SMNVEV (reference sequence). V was clipped by 6 bases and J by 4 bases, with 10 bases between them. There are 12 residues in the CDR3. The CDR3 protein is CASRSSGYEQYF. CDR3 DNA sequence: TGTGCCAGCAGATCGTCGGGATACGAGCAGTACTTC.

The V call is TRBV7-3, the J call TRBJ1-3; no clear D gene. Deletions cut 0 bases from V and 8 bases from J, with 14 bases between. Germline V gene data show CDR1 as SGHTA and CDR2 as FQGTGA. The CDR3 consists of 15 residues. The CDR3 DNA sequence: TGTGCCAGCAGCTTAACGGCGGCCCCGGCGGACACCATATATTTT. This translates into CASSLTAAPADTIYF.

Concerning this clone itself: Additional DNA sequences in this sample encode the identical CDR3. The chain is built from TRBV23-1 and TRBJ1-2; D remains unclear. TRBV23-1 counts as an open reading frame of uncertain function. The CDR3 length is 15 residues. The V end was cut by 0 bases, the J end by 3 bases, with 11 bases between. CDR3 region: CASSQSVGQDYGYTF. DNA of the CDR3: TGCGCCAGCAGTCAATCAGTAGGGCAAGACTATGGCTACACCTTC.

This sequence joins TRBV5-1 and TRBJ1-4; D may be TRBD1 (5 bases). Germline CDR1 and CDR2: SGHRS and YFSETQ. V dropped 0 bases and J dropped 11 bases, with 17 bases sitting between them. This CDR3 is built from 15 residues. In DNA, the CDR3 is TGCGCCAGCAGCTTGGGTGGGACCCCCGGTCGGAAACTGTTTTTT. Protein: CASSLGGTPGRKLFF.

This clone was recorded only once. The rearrangement links TRBV27 to TRBJ2-4; 11 bases map to TRBD1. The CDR3 totals 12 residues. The V gene's germline CDR1 is MNHEY and CDR2 SMNVEV (reference sequence). CDR3 DNA: TGTGCATCGGGACAGGGGGAAAACATTCAGTACTTC. It yields the protein CASGQGENIQYF.

The chain employs TRBV7-2 and TRBJ1-1; D is unclear. The CDR3 has 13 amino acids. Germline lookup yields CDR1 SGHTA and CDR2 FQGNSA. Trimming stripped 2 bases from V and 2 bases from J, with 6 bases between. CDR3 amino acids: CASSLRRNTEAFF. CDR3 sequence (DNA): TGTGCCAGCAGCTTAAGACGTAACACTGAAGCTTTCTTT. Looking up the rest from reference TRBV7-2 and TRBJ1-1 gives the full variable domain: GAGVSQSPSNKVTEKGKDVELRCDPISGHTALYWYRQSLGQGLEFLIYFQGNSAPDKSGLPSDRFSAERTGGSVSTLTIQRTQQEDSAVYLCASSLRRNTEAFFGQGTRLTVV.

This clone has just one count. This chain uses TRBV4-3 with TRBJ2-6; D possibly corresponds to TRBD1 (5 bases). The length of the CDR3 is 17 residues. The germline V gene encodes CDR1 LGHNA and CDR2 YSLEER. Trimming took off 4 bases at V and 0 bases at J, with 13 bases between the two ends. The CDR3 here is CASSLGQGYSGANVLTF. CDR3 nucleotide sequence: TGCGCCAGCAGCCTTGGACAAGGCTACTCTGGGGCCAACGTCCTGACTTTC.

V and J are TRBV7-2 and TRBJ2-3; D perhaps matches TRBD1 (6 bases). CDR3 length: 16 amino acids. Germline CDR1 is SGHTA and CDR2 is FQGNSA. The V end lost 3 bases, the J end lost 1 base, and 14 bases lay between the germline ends. The chain's CDR3 is CASSLRGSRGTDTQYF. The CDR3 nucleotides read TGTGCCAGCAGCTTGAGGGGGTCTCGGGGCACAGATACGCAGTATTTT.

The chain has TRBV5-6 and TRBJ1-4; D is unclear. V lost 0 bases and J lost 7, with 10 bases in between. The CDR3 is made up of 14 amino acids. Germline V gene sequence: CDR1 SGHDT, CDR2 YYEEEE. The CDR3 is CASSLAGFGEKLFF. CDR3 DNA: TGTGCCAGCAGCTTGGCGGGGTTCGGTGAAAAACTGTTTTTT.

V and J are TRBV6-1 and TRBJ2-3; D gene ambiguous. Per germline, CDR1 MNHNS and CDR2 SASEGT. The CDR3 covers 10 residues. Trimming took off 10 bases at V and 6 bases at J, with 8 bases between the two ends. The CDR3: CATLGDTQYF. The CDR3 DNA sequence: TGTGCCACCCTGGGGGATACGCAGTATTTT.

The chain carries TRBV19 and TRBJ1-2; TRBD1 matches 10 bases. The CDR3 is 14 amino acids. The germline V gene encodes CDR1 LNHDA and CDR2 SQIVND (reference sequence). The V and J ends lost 5 bases and 5 bases, in that order; junction bases with no gene match: 5. CDR3 in amino acids: CASSLDRGRYGYTF. DNA for the CDR3: TGTGCCAGTAGTCTGGACAGGGGGAGGTATGGCTACACCTTC.

This rearrangement joins TRBV4-2 to TRBJ2-6, with D hard to call. Trimming removed 8 bases at V and 1 base at J, with 3 bases between. This CDR3 is built from 12 residues. In germline, CDR1 is LGHNA, CDR2 YNFKEQ. In nucleotides, the CDR3 is TGTGCCAGCCATTCTGGGGCCAACGTCCTGACTTTC. Protein sequence: CASHSGANVLTF.

V is TRBV2 and J is TRBJ2-3; possibly TRBD2 for D (5 bases). Germline values: CDR1 SNHLY, CDR2 FYNNEI. CDR3 length: 18 amino acids. Trimming took off 6 bases at V and 3 bases at J, with 25 bases between the two ends. The CDR3 region has the DNA TGTGCCAGCAGCTACCCCGCCGACGTTTTAGGGAGAACAGATACGCAGTATTTT. Its protein is CASSYPADVLGRTDTQYF. Full variable domain (remainder filled in from reference TRBV2 and TRBJ2-3): EPEVTQTPSHQVTQMGQEVILRCVPISNHLYFYWYRQILGQKVEFLVSFYNNEISEKSEIFDDQFSVERPDGSNFTLKIRSTKLEDSAMYFCASSYPADVLGRTDTQYFGPGTRLTVL.

The table lists this clone with a count of one. The rearrangement uses TRBV27 and TRBJ1-6, with D hard to call. Trimming shortened V by 6 bases and J by 5 bases, and 8 bases separated the two germline ends. The CDR3 consists of 13 residues. The germline gives CDR1 MNHEY, CDR2 SMNVEV (reference sequence). The CDR3 DNA reads TGTGCCAGCAGGGAAGAAAATAATTCACCCCTCCACTTT. Residues: CASREENNSPLHF.

This clone was counted between two and nine times. The chain has TRBV7-2 and TRBJ2-3; a possible D gene is TRBD2 (6 bases). The germline gives CDR1 SGHTA, CDR2 FQGNSA. The length of the CDR3 is 18 residues. Deletions cut 7 bases from V and 0 bases from J, with 23 bases between. The CDR3, as DNA: TGTGCCAGCAACCCTCGCGGACTATCAGCAGCAAGCACAGATACGCAGTATTTT. This codes for CASNPRGLSAASTDTQYF.

The chain joins TRBV11-2 to TRBJ1-1, with a weak D call TRBD1 (5 bases). There are 17 residues in the CDR3. Germline assignment: CDR1 SGHAT and CDR2 FQNNGV. V was clipped by 1 base and J by 2 bases, with 17 bases between them. CDR3 bases: TGTGCCAGCAGCTTAGGGCTGACAGTACCGATAAACACTGAAGCTTTCTTT. Amino acids: CASSLGLTVPINTEAFF.

The CDR3 sequence: CASSLTQTGNTEAFF. Written as DNA, the CDR3 is TGTGCCAGCAGCTTGACGCAGACAGGGAACACTGAAGCTTTCTTT. The J gene is TRBJ1-1, the V gene TRBV5-4; tentatively, D is TRBD1 (6 bases). V lost 1 base to trimming and J lost 1 base, with 11 bases between them. Germline V CDR1 and CDR2: SGHNT, YYREEE (reference sequence). CDR3 length: 15 amino acids. Full variable domain (remainder filled in from reference TRBV5-4 and TRBJ1-1): ETGVTQSPTHLIKTRGQQVTLRCSSQSGHNTVSWYQQALGQGPQFIFQYYREEENGRGNFPPRFSGLQFPNYSSELNVNALELDDSALYLCASSLTQTGNTEAFFGQGTRLTVV.

V and J are TRBV4-3 and TRBJ1-1, with a possible D match to TRBD1 (5 bases). The CDR3 contains 14 residues. V lost 0 bases to trimming and J lost 5 bases, with 10 bases between them. Germline CDR1 and CDR2: LGHNA and YSLEER. As DNA, the CDR3 is TGCGCCAGCAGCCAAGATGTGGGGGGTACTGAAGCTTTCTTT. Its translation: CASSQDVGGTEAFF.

This clone was observed a single time. This chain connects TRBV6-1 to TRBJ1-5; TRBD1 matches 9 bases. From germline, CDR1 is MNHNS and CDR2 SASEGT. Unmatched junction bases numbered 18, after V lost 4 bases and J lost 2 bases. This CDR3 is built from 20 residues. The chain's CDR3 is CASSARDRVTHRFGNQPQHF. The CDR3 DNA follows: TGTGCCAGCAGTGCCCGGGACAGGGTTACTCACCGGTTCGGCAATCAGCCCCAGCATTTT.

This clone was detected a few times. CDR3 nucleotide sequence: TGTGCCAGCAGTTACTCAGTAGGGGCATCGTACAATGAGCAGTTCTTC. It encodes CASSYSVGASYNEQFF. This rearrangement joins TRBV6-5 to TRBJ2-1; D is perhaps TRBD1 (5 bases). Germline V gene lookup returns CDR1 MNHEY and CDR2 SVGAGI. V was shortened by 0 bases and J by 4 bases, with 13 bases between the two germline ends. This CDR3 is 16 amino acids long.

The chain carries TRBV7-2 and TRBJ1-1; maybe TRBD1 (5 bases). CDR1 SGHTA and CDR2 FQGNSA come from the germline V gene. V lost 4 bases and J 3 bases, leaving 9 bases between the germline ends. CDR3 length equals 13 residues. The CDR3 nucleotides read TGTGCCAGCAGCTGGGGGGGGTACACTGAAGCTTTCTTT. Translation gives CASSWGGYTEAFF. The whole variable domain, filled in from reference TRBV7-2 and TRBJ1-1, reads GAGVSQSPSNKVTEKGKDVELRCDPISGHTALYWYRQSLGQGLEFLIYFQGNSAPDKSGLPSDRFSAERTGGSVSTLTIQRTQQEDSAVYLCASSWGGYTEAFFGQGTRLTVV.

On this clone: The identical CDR3 is also encoded by other nucleotide sequences in the sample. This chain connects TRBV5-1 to TRBJ1-1; TRBD1 is a possible D gene (5 bases). V dropped 2 bases and J dropped 3 bases, with 8 bases sitting between them. The CDR3 totals 13 residues. Per germline, CDR1 SGHRS and CDR2 YFSETQ. This CDR3 reads CASSFKGDTEAFF. The CDR3 nucleotides read TGCGCCAGCAGCTTTAAAGGGGACACTGAAGCTTTCTTT. The full variable domain, in which reference TRBV5-1 and TRBJ1-1 provide the parts outside the CDR3, is KAGVTQTPRYLIKTRGQQVTLSCSPISGHRSVSWYQQTPGQGLQFLFEYFSETQRNKGNFPGRFSGRQFSNSRSEMNVSTLELGDSALYLCASSFKGDTEAFFGQGTRLTVV.

This chain connects TRBV19 to TRBJ1-5, with no clear D. The CDR3 extends over 19 amino acids. Looked up from germline, CDR1 is LNHDA and CDR2 is SQIVND (reference sequence). Between the trimmed V and J ends, which lost 4 bases and 0 bases, there was a span of 22 bases. The CDR3 DNA reads TGTGCCAGTAGTAAGGAATTTCCAGGAGGCGACAATAGCAATCAGCCCCAGCATTTT. It specifies CASSKEFPGGDNSNQPQHF.

The rearrangement links TRBV6-1 to TRBJ1-5, with D unclear. The V end was cut by 4 bases, the J end by 7 bases, with 14 bases between. Per germline, CDR1 MNHNS and CDR2 SASEGT. The CDR3 extends over 14 amino acids. CDR3 sequence: CASSGTRVGQPQHF. In DNA form, the CDR3 reads TGTGCCAGCAGTGGAACCCGCGTCGGGCAGCCCCAGCATTTT.

The chain joins TRBV19 to TRBJ2-7, with 8 nucleotides matching TRBD1. CDR3 size: 15 residues. With 1 base clipped from V and 4 bases from J, the junction kept 6 bases outside the gene matches. The germline V gene encodes CDR1 LNHDA and CDR2 SQIVND (reference sequence). The CDR3 nucleotides read TGTGCCAGTAGTATAGCGGTACAGGGGGTTTACGAGCAGTACTTC. Its protein product is CASSIAVQGVYEQYF.